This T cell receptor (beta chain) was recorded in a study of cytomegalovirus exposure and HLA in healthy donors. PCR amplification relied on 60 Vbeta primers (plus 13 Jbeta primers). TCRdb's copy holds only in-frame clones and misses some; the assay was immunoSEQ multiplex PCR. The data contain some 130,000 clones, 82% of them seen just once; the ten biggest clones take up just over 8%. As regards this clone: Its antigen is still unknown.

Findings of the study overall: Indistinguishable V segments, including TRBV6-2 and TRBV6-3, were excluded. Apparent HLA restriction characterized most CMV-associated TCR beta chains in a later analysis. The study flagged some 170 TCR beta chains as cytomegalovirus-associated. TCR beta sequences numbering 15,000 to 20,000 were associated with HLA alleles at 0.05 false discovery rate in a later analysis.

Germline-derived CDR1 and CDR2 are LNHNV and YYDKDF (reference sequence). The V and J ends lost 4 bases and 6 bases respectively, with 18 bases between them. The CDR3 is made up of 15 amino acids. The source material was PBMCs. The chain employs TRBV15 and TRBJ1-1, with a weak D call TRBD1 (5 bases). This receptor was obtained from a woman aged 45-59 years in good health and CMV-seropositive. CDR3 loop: CATSKVARAVAEAFF. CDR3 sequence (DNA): TGTGCCACCAGCAAAGTGGCCAGGGCGGTCGCTGAAGCTTTCTTT. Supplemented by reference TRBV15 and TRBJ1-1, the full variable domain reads DAMVIQNPRYQVTQFGKPVTLSCSQTLNHNVMYWYQQKSSQAPKLLFHYYDKDFNNEADTPDNFQSRRPNTSFCFLDIRSPGLGDTAMYLCATSKVARAVAEAFFGQGTRLTVV.